Each of the 15 T cell receptor beta chains below was sequenced from the same sample in a study of a mutant IDH1 vaccine in newly diagnosed glioma. The antigens of these receptors remain unknown. Generated by immunoSEQ multiplex PCR, the TCRdb table keeps only in-frame clones and is missing some. The sample lists fewer than 55,000 clones; around 81% were seen once. Stated time point: week 35, safety follow-up. The study gave 300 ug of mutant IDH1 20-mer peptide per vaccine dose, with topical imiquimod. Sequencing was performed on PBMCs, taken from a glioma patient whose treatment included an IDH1 peptide vaccine. The source of these receptors is a woman aged 35 to 49 with glioma. Some clones in this sample may be carry-over from other donors' samples.

The chain has TRBV2 and TRBJ2-7; D is uncertain. CDR1 is SNHLY and CDR2 is FYNNEI in the germline V gene. The CDR3 loop spans 11 amino acids. The ends were cut back, 6 bases at V and 1 base at J, with 4 bases in the middle. Here the CDR3 DNA reads TGTGCCAGCAGGGGTTCCTACGAGCAGTACTTC. Its protein product is CASRGSYEQYF.

The chain is built from TRBV6-5 and TRBJ1-2, with D tentatively TRBD1 (6 bases). The germline gives CDR1 MNHEY, CDR2 SVGAGI. The CDR3 totals 15 residues. The V end was cut by 0 bases, the J end by 6 bases, with 14 bases between. DNA of the CDR3: TGTGCCAGCAGTTACTCCCGGGGGCTGGAGAATGGCTACACCTTC. Translation: CASSYSRGLENGYTF.

The chain carries TRBV19 and TRBJ2-7, with D perhaps matching TRBD1 (7 bases). The germline V gene encodes CDR1 LNHDA and CDR2 SQIVND (reference sequence). The CDR3 has 13 residues. V was pared by 5 bases and J by 7 bases, with 15 bases between. This chain's CDR3 is CASSARQGGEQYF. The DNA for the CDR3 is TGTGCCAGTAGTGCGAGACAGGGAGGAGAGCAGTACTTC. The full variable domain, with the rest looked up from reference TRBV19 and TRBJ2-7, is DGGITQSPKYLFRKEGQNVTLSCEQNLNHDAMYWYRQDPGQGLRLIYYSQIVNDFQKGDIAEGYSVSREKKESFPLTVTSAQKNPTAFYLCASSARQGGEQYFGPGTRLTVT.

The rearrangement joins TRBV4-3 to TRBJ2-5; TRBD2 is a possible D gene (6 bases). The CDR3 covers 15 residues. The V end was cut by 4 bases, the J end by 2 bases, with 14 bases between. The germline CDR1 and CDR2 sequences are LGHNA and YSLEER. The CDR3 DNA is TGCGCCAGCAGCCGCTACGGGACTCTACAAGAGACCCAGTACTTC. Residues: CASSRYGTLQETQYF.

This clone has just a few counts. The gene calls are TRBV7-9 and TRBJ1-1, with 7 bases aligning to TRBD1. This CDR3 region has 14 residues. V lost 9 bases to trimming and J lost 1 base; unmatched junction nucleotides: 8. Germline assignment: CDR1 SEHNR and CDR2 FQNEAQ (reference sequence). The CDR3 reads CASVQGGWNTEAFF. For the CDR3, the DNA is TGTGCCAGTGTCCAGGGGGGGTGGAACACTGAAGCTTTCTTT.

The V call is TRBV28, the J call TRBJ2-7, with 7 positions matching TRBD2. The CDR3 extends over 14 amino acids. Germline CDR1 is MDHEN and CDR2 is SYDVKM. The trim removed 3 bases at V and 2 bases at J, leaving 4 bases unmatched. The DNA for the CDR3 is TGTGCCAGCAGTTTCGGGGGGAGGACCTACGAGCAGTACTTC. Its protein product is CASSFGGRTYEQYF. Full variable domain (missing parts from reference TRBV28 and TRBJ2-7): DVKVTQSSRYLVKRTGEKVFLECVQDMDHENMFWYRQDPGLGLRLIYFSYDVKMKEKGDIPEGYSVSREKKERFSLILESASTNQTSMYLCASSFGGRTYEQYFGPGTRLTVT.

The chain carries TRBV4-2 and TRBJ1-2; 7 bases map to TRBD1. CDR1 and CDR2 (germline): LGHNA, YNFKEQ. The CDR3 runs 16 residues. V shed 4 bases and J 8 bases; nucleotides not matched to a gene: 16. The CDR3 loop reads CASSRGSGQARQGYTF. The CDR3 region has the DNA TGTGCCAGCAGCCGAGGAAGTGGACAGGCTCGTCAGGGCTACACCTTC.

The V call is TRBV27, the J call TRBJ1-1; D gene uncertain. From germline, CDR1 is MNHEY and CDR2 SMNVEV (reference sequence). The CDR3 spans 10 residues. Trimming shortened V by 11 bases and J by 6 bases, and 10 bases separated the two germline ends. As DNA, the CDR3 is TGTGCCGGCAAATCCGCTGAAGCTTTCTTT. This encodes CAGKSAEAFF.

This clone was seen more than once but under ten times. The chain combines TRBV6-5 with TRBJ2-1; D uncertain. Trimming removed 6 bases at V and 8 bases at J, with 8 bases between. From germline, CDR1 is MNHEY and CDR2 SVGAGI. The CDR3 runs to 11 residues. The DNA for the CDR3 is TGTGCCAGCAGCTCCCCCTATGAGCAGTTCTTC. Its translation is CASSSPYEQFF.

The chain recombines TRBV27 with TRBJ1-5, with D unresolved. The CDR3 is 14 amino acids. The ends were cut back, 3 bases at V and 6 bases at J, with 12 bases in the middle. Germline V gives CDR1 MNHEY, CDR2 SMNVEV (reference sequence). CDR3 sequence (DNA): TGTGCCAGCAGTTTTATTGAGGGCGGTCAGCCCCAGCATTTT. Protein product: CASSFIEGGQPQHF.

V and J are TRBV2 and TRBJ2-3, with TRBD1 identical over 8 bases. From germline, CDR1 is SNHLY and CDR2 FYNNEI. V was pared by 6 bases and J by 5 bases, with 16 bases of the junction left unmatched. The CDR3 totals 17 residues. CDR3 DNA sequence: TGTGCCAGCAGGGACACTATTCGGACAGGGATAGGAGATACGCAGTATTTT. Translation: CASRDTIRTGIGDTQYF. Drawing the rest from reference TRBV2 and TRBJ2-3, the complete variable domain is EPEVTQTPSHQVTQMGQEVILRCVPISNHLYFYWYRQILGQKVEFLVSFYNNEISEKSEIFDDQFSVERPDGSNFTLKIRSTKLEDSAMYFCASRDTIRTGIGDTQYFGPGTRLTVL.

The rearrangement uses TRBV9 and TRBJ2-1; 7 bases align to TRBD1. CDR3 length: 14 residues. V dropped 4 bases and J dropped 7; count of bases not matched to a gene: 8. CDR1 and CDR2 from the germline V gene are SGDLS and YYNGEE. The CDR3 coding sequence is TGTGCCAGCAGCAACGGGACAGTTCAGAATGAGCAGTTCTTC. Translation: CASSNGTVQNEQFF.

The gene calls are TRBV18 and TRBJ1-1, with TRBD1 as a possible D gene (5 bases). There are 15 residues in the CDR3. V lost 9 bases and J lost 1, with 18 bases in between. The germline CDR1 and CDR2 sequences are KGHSH and LQKENI. The CDR3 bases are TGTGCCAGTTCGCCCCAGGGAGCAGGGAACACTGAAGCTTTCTTT. This codes for CASSPQGAGNTEAFF.

V and J are TRBV7-6 and TRBJ2-7; weak D call: TRBD2 (5 bases). The CDR3 is 16 residues long. The V end was cut by 5 bases, the J end by 4 bases, with 21 bases between. CDR1 and CDR2 (germline): SGHVS, FNYEAQ. The CDR3 nucleotides read TGTGCCAGCAGCCACCGAGTCGGGCCTCGGGGATACGAGCAGTACTTC. This codes for CASSHRVGPRGYEQYF.

The V call is TRBV6-1, the J call TRBJ2-1, with a weak D call TRBD1 (5 bases). The germline V gene has CDR1 MNHNS and CDR2 SASEGT. The CDR3 contains 13 residues. Between the trimmed V and J ends, which lost 0 bases and 9 bases, there was a span of 9 bases. The CDR3 DNA is TGTGCCAGCAGTGAAGCGCCAAGGGGTGAGCAGTTCTTC. As protein: CASSEAPRGEQFF.